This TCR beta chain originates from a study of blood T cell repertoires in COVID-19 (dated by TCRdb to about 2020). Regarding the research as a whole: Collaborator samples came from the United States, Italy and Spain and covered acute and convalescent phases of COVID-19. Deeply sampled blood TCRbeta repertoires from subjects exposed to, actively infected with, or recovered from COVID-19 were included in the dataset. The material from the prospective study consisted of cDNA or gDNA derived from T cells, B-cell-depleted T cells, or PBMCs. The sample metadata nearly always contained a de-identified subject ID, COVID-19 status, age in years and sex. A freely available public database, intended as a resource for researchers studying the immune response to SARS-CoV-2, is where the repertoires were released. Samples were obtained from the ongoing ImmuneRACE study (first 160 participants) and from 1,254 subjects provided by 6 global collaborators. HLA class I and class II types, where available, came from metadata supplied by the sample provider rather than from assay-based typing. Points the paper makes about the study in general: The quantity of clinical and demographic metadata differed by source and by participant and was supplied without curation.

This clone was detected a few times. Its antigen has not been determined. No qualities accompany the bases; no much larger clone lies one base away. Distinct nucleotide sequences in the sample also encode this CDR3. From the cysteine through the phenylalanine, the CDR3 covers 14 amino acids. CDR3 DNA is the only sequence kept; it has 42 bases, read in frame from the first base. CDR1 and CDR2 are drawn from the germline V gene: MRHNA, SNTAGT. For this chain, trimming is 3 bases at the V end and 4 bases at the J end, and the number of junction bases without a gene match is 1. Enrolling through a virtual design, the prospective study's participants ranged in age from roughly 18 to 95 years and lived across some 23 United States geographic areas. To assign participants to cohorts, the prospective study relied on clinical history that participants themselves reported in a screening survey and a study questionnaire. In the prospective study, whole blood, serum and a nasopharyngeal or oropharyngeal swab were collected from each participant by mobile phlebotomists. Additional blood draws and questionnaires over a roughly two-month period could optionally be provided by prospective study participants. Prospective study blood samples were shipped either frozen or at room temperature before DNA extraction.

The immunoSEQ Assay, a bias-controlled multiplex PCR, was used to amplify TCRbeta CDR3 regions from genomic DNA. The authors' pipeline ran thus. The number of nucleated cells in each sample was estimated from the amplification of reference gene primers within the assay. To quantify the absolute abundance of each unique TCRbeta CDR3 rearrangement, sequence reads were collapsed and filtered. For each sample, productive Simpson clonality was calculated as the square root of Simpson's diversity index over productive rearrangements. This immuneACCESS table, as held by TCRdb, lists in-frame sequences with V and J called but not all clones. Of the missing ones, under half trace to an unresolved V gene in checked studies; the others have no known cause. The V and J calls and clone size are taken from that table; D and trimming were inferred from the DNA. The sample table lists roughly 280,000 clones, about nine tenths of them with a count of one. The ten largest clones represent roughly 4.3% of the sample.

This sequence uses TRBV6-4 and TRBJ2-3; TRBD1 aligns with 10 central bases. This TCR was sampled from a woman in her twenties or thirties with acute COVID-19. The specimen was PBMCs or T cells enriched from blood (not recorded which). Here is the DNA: TGTGCCAGCAGTGAAGGACAGGGGGCAGATACGCAGTATTTT. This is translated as CASSEGQGADTQYF.